The 26 T cell receptor beta chains presented below share a single source sample, sequenced in a study of T cell repertoires in aging, cancer and after chemotherapy. Peripheral blood genomic DNA, not sorted cells or RNA, was the template. Multiplex touch-down PCR with TRB-A/B primers amplified rearranged V-D-J TRB sequences. MiXCR, run by TCRdb on the multiplex PCR reads, gives a single entry per CDR3 protein. The top ten clones hold about 8% of a sample with roughly 2,400 distinct CDR3 sequences, about 20% of them seen once. Sequencing was carried out using blood. These receptors were taken from a human donor with a blood cancer.

The V and J genes are TRBV4-3 and TRBJ2-7, with a possible D match to TRBD1 (5 bases). Trimming pared 0 bases from V and 3 bases from J, leaving 12 bases between. Looked up from germline, CDR1 is LGHNA and CDR2 is YSLEER. The CDR3 contains 15 residues. CDR3 DNA sequence: TGCGCCAGCAGCCAAGATGGGGCAGGGATCTACGAGCAGTACTTC. Translated, it gives CASSQDGAGIYEQYF.

The chain is built from TRBV7-4 and TRBJ1-1; 7 positions agree with TRBD1. CDR3 length: 13 residues. J was trimmed by 3 bases and V by 6 bases; bases with no gene match: 4. Germline CDR1 SGHVT, CDR2 SQSDAQ. CDR3 region: CASRNDRDTEAFF. CDR3 nucleotide sequence: TGTGCCAGCAGGAACGACAGGGACACTGAAGCTTTCTTT.

By sample fraction, this clonotype is medium-sized. The chain is built from TRBV6-2 or TRBV6-3 and TRBJ1-5; D uncertain. Between the trimmed V and J ends, which lost 2 bases and 5 bases, there was a span of 7 bases. The germline CDR1 and CDR2 sequences are MNHEY and SVGEGT. There are 13 residues in the CDR3. Here the CDR3 reads CASSYRRDQPQHF. CDR3 DNA: TGTGCCAGCAGTTACAGGCGAGATCAGCCCCAGCATTTT.

In its sample, this clonotype is medium-sized. The rearrangement links TRBV5-1 to TRBJ1-2, with 9 bases that match TRBD1. Trimming removed 4 bases from V and 13 bases from J; junction bases left unmatched: 14. The CDR3 is 14 amino acids. Germline loops: CDR1 SGHRS, CDR2 YFSETQ. CDR3 protein: CASSPRGQGLWGTF. In nucleotides, the CDR3 is TGCGCCAGCAGCCCTCGGGGACAGGGTCTATGGGGCACCTTC. Full variable domain (rest looked up from reference TRBV5-1 and TRBJ1-2): KAGVTQTPRYLIKTRGQQVTLSCSPISGHRSVSWYQQTPGQGLQFLFEYFSETQRNKGNFPGRFSGRQFSNSRSEMNVSTLELGDSALYLCASSPRGQGLWGTFGSGTRLTVV.

The chain couples TRBV20-1 to TRBJ1-5; D gene uncertain. Germline CDR1 and CDR2: DFQATT and SNEGSKA (reference sequence). This CDR3 region has 13 residues. Trimming removed 7 bases at V and 4 bases at J, with 14 bases between. CDR3 in DNA: TGCAGTGGCATAGCGGCAGATAATCAGCCCCAGCATTTT. Protein product: CSGIAADNQPQHF.

The V gene is TRBV20-1, the J gene TRBJ2-3; 11 nucleotides line up with TRBD2. V shed 5 bases and J 10 bases; nucleotides not matched to a gene: 14. The CDR3 contains 15 residues. Germline V CDR1 and CDR2: DFQATT, SNEGSKA (reference sequence). CDR3: CSAAVLAGGGGAQYF. In DNA form, the CDR3 reads TGCAGTGCTGCAGTCCTAGCGGGAGGCGGGGGGGCGCAGTATTTT.

To note about this clonotype: Being one base from a much bigger clone, this may be a read error. This sequence joins TRBV12-3 or TRBV12-4 and TRBJ1-1, with D maybe TRBD1 (5 bases). CDR3 size: 15 residues. V shed 7 bases and J shed 1 base, with 16 bases lying between them. The CDR3 loop is CASNNSVGGNTEAFF. In DNA form, the CDR3 reads TGTGCCAGCAACAACTCCGTTGGGGGGAACACTGAAGCTTTCTTT.

This clonotype ranks as medium-sized. V and J are TRBV18 and TRBJ1-2; the match to TRBD1 covers 7 bases. The V gene's germline CDR1 is KGHSH and CDR2 LQKENI. This CDR3 region has 14 residues. After removal of 3 bases from V and 4 bases from J, the junction contained 5 bases not matched to a gene. Here the CDR3 reads CASSPGQDTYGYTF. The CDR3 nucleotides are TGTGCCAGCTCACCTGGACAGGACACCTATGGCTACACCTTC.

This clonotype was observed a few times. The chain is built from TRBV14 and TRBJ2-3; 7 bases are shared with TRBD2. V lost 4 bases to trimming and J lost 8 bases; unmatched junction nucleotides: 12. The CDR3 is made up of 15 amino acids. Germline V gene data show CDR1 as SGHDN and CDR2 as FVKESK. Here the CDR3 DNA reads TGTGCCAGCAGCCCCGTGGGAGGGGTCCATGGTACGCAGTATTTT. This codes for CASSPVGGVHGTQYF.

This clonotype is deemed medium-sized. V is TRBV6-5 and J is TRBJ2-1; 9 bases line up with TRBD2. CDR1 MNHEY and CDR2 SVGAGI come from the germline V gene. The CDR3 covers 15 residues. V was clipped by 5 bases and J by 3 bases; unmatched bases: 5. CDR3: CASSPQAGGYNEQFF. As DNA, the CDR3 is TGTGCCAGCAGTCCTCAAGCGGGGGGCTACAATGAGCAGTTCTTC.

This clonotype is classed as medium-sized (0.01 to 0.1%). The genes are TRBV6-5 and TRBJ2-1; the match to TRBD2 covers 8 bases. V dropped 6 bases and J dropped 13; count of bases not matched to a gene: 14. CDR1 and CDR2 (germline): MNHEY, SVGAGI. CDR3 size: 14 residues. This CDR3 is CASRPTGGLVHQFF. CDR3 in DNA: TGTGCCAGCAGGCCGACGGGGGGGCTAGTTCACCAGTTCTTC.

The genes are TRBV6-4 and TRBJ2-3; 14 nucleotides align to TRBD2. Germline CDR1 and CDR2: MRHNA and SNTAGT. Trimming took 0 bases from V and 4 from J; bases not matched to a gene: 0. This CDR3 is 16 amino acids long. The CDR3 DNA follows: TGTGCCAGCAGTGACTCGACTAGCGGGGGGGCAGATACGCAGTATTTT. This translates into CASSDSTSGGADTQYF.

This rearrangement joins TRBV6-5 to TRBJ2-1, with TRBD2 matching over 7 bases. V shed 0 bases, J shed 9 bases, and the junction held 8 bases outside the gene matches. CDR1 and CDR2 from the germline V gene are MNHEY and SVGAGI. The CDR3 runs to 15 residues. The CDR3 region is CASSYSGGSRSEQFF. Here the CDR3 DNA reads TGTGCCAGCAGTTACTCGGGGGGGAGCAGAAGTGAGCAGTTCTTC.

The chain has TRBV20-1 and TRBJ2-7, with 8 nucleotides matching TRBD1. With 6 bases clipped from V and 2 bases from J, the junction kept 6 bases outside the gene matches. Germline V gives CDR1 DFQATT, CDR2 SNEGSKA (reference sequence). The CDR3 runs 13 residues. For the CDR3, the DNA is TGCAGTGCCTCGGGACAGGAACCCTACGAGCAGTACTTC. It codes for CSASGQEPYEQYF.

In this sample, this clonotype is medium-sized. Written as DNA, the CDR3 is TGTGCCAGCAGTCGACTGAACACCGGGGAGCTGTTTTTT. Its translation is CASSRLNTGELFF. The chain couples TRBV6-2 or TRBV6-3 to TRBJ2-2; no clear D gene. This CDR3 spans 13 amino acids. Germline V gene sequence: CDR1 MNHEY, CDR2 SVGEGT. With 5 bases removed from V and 1 base from J, the gap between germline ends came to 5 bases.

The chain is built from TRBV20-1 and TRBJ2-7; 7 nucleotides line up with TRBD1. The germline V gene encodes CDR1 DFQATT and CDR2 SNEGSKA (reference sequence). Trimming cost V 3 bases and J 0 bases; bases outside gene matches: 8. This CDR3 has 15 amino acids. The CDR3 region has the DNA TGCAGTGCTAGGAAAGAGACAGGGAACTCCTACGAGCAGTACTTC. This encodes CSARKETGNSYEQYF.

This clonotype is termed medium-sized. V gene TRBV6-1 combines with J gene TRBJ1-5, with 7 positions matching TRBD1. Germline V gene data show CDR1 as MNHNS and CDR2 as SASEGT. There are 15 residues in the CDR3. V was clipped by 2 bases and J by 6 bases; unmatched bases: 7. CDR3 residues: CASSELEGAGQPQHF. In nucleotides, the CDR3 is TGTGCCAGCAGTGAATTAGAGGGGGCGGGTCAGCCCCAGCATTTT.

This clonotype is medium-sized. This chain uses TRBV6-2 or TRBV6-3 with TRBJ2-7, with TRBD2 matching 9 bases. The CDR3 has 15 residues. Germline V gene data show CDR1 as MNHEY and CDR2 as SVGEGT. After removal of 2 bases from V and 0 bases from J, the junction contained 2 bases not matched to a gene. CDR3: CASSYEAGGSYEQYF. DNA of the CDR3: TGTGCCAGCAGTTACGAAGCGGGGGGCTCCTACGAGCAGTACTTC.

V usage is TRBV6-5 and J usage is TRBJ1-4; the D is unclear. Deletions cut 5 bases from V and 3 bases from J, with 10 bases between. Germline-derived CDR1 and CDR2 are MNHEY and SVGAGI. The CDR3 covers 14 residues. CDR3 nucleotide sequence: TGTGCCAGCAGTCTGTCTCCTTCTAATGAAAAACTGTTTTTT. The encoded protein is CASSLSPSNEKLFF.

The chain carries TRBV5-1 and TRBJ2-2; D call uncertain. Germline V gene lookup returns CDR1 SGHRS and CDR2 YFSETQ. The CDR3 totals 18 residues. Trimming cost V 0 bases and J 0 bases, with 15 bases left between them. The CDR3 DNA reads as TGCGCCAGCAGCTTGGAAGTTTGTGAGCTCGCGAACACCGGGGAGCTGTTTTTT. This gives the protein CASSLEVCELANTGELFF.

This clonotype was observed a single time. A much more abundant neighbour one base away suggests this may be a read error. V and J are TRBV18 and TRBJ1-4, with D maybe TRBD1 (6 bases). V was clipped by 4 bases and J by 3 bases, with 18 bases between them. The CDR3 is 17 residues long. The V gene's germline CDR1 is KGHSH and CDR2 LQKENI. The CDR3: CASSLIPGDAANEKLFF. The DNA for the CDR3 is TGTGCCAGCTCACTGATACCAGGGGACGCAGCTAATGAAAAACTGTTTTTT.

The V gene is TRBV7-3, the J gene TRBJ2-3, with D possibly matching TRBD2 (5 bases). CDR1 is SGHTA, CDR2 FQGTGA, per germline. The V end was cut by 5 bases, the J end by 4 bases, with 13 bases between. This CDR3 is built from 14 residues. CDR3 residues: CASSPQRTSDTQYF. The CDR3 nucleotides are TGTGCCAGCAGCCCACAGCGGACCTCAGATACGCAGTATTTT.

This clonotype rates as medium-sized. The chain links TRBV6-6 to TRBJ2-3; D is uncertain. CDR3 length equals 16 residues. V dropped 5 bases and J dropped 0 bases, with 15 bases sitting between them. The germline V gene encodes CDR1 MNHNY and CDR2 SVGAGI (reference sequence). CDR3 bases: TGTGCCAGCAGTCTGTGGGCAGTAGATAGCACAGATACGCAGTATTTT. Translating it yields CASSLWAVDSTDTQYF.

The chain couples TRBV11-2 to TRBJ2-5; no reliable D call. CDR1 and CDR2 (germline): SGHAT, FQNNGV. The CDR3 is made up of 14 amino acids. Trimming shortened V by 5 bases and J by 2 bases, and 12 bases separated the two germline ends. DNA of the CDR3: TGTGCCAGCAGCCCTGACGGGTCGCAAGAGACCCAGTACTTC. This gives the protein CASSPDGSQETQYF.

This clonotype is labeled medium-sized. V gene TRBV19 combines with J gene TRBJ1-1, with TRBD1 matching over 7 bases. CDR1 LNHDA and CDR2 SQIVND come from the germline V gene (reference sequence). Trimming took 6 bases from V and 4 from J; bases not matched to a gene: 5. The length of the CDR3 is 13 residues. The DNA for the CDR3 is TGTGCCAGTAGGACGGGGACAGCCACTGAAGCTTTCTTT. Translating it yields CASRTGTATEAFF.

This sequence joins TRBV12-3 or TRBV12-4 and TRBJ1-4; no firm D call. Trimming left V 2 bases short and J 6 bases short, with 16 bases between. The CDR3 sequence is 16 residues long. CDR3 sequence reads: CASSLWEFGTDEKLFF. The CDR3, as DNA: TGTGCCAGCAGTTTATGGGAGTTTGGTACGGATGAAAAACTGTTTTTT.